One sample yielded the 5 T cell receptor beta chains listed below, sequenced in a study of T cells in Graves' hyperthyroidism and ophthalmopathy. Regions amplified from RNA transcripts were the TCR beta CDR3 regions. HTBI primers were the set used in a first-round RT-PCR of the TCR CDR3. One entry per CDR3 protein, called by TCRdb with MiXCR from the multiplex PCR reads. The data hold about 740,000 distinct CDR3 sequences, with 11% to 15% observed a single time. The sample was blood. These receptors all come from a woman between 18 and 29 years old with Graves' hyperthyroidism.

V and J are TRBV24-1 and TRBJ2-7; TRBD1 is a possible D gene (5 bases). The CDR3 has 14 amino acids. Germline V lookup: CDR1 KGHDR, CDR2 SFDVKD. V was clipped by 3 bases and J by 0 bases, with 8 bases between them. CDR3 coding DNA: TGTGCCACCAGTGATCAGGACAACTCCTACGAGCAGTACTTC. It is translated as CATSDQDNSYEQYF.

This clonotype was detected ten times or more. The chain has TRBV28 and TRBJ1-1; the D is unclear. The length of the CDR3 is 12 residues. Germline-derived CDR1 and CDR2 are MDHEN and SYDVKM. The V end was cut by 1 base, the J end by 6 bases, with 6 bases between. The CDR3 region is CASSLLRAEAFF. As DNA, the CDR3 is TGTGCCAGCAGTTTATTAAGGGCTGAAGCTTTCTTT.

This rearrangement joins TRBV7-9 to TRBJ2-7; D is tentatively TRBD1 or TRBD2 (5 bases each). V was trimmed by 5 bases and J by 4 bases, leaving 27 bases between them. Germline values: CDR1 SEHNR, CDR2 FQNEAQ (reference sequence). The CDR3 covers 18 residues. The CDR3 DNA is TGTGCCAGCAGCCAAAGAGGGACGGGCTTTGAGCGGAAATACGAGCAGTACTTC. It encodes CASSQRGTGFERKYEQYF. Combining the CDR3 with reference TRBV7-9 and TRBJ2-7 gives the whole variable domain DTGVSQNPRHKITKRGQNVTFRCDPISEHNRLYWYRQTLGQGPEFLTYFQNEAQLEKSRLLSDRFSAERPKGSFSTLEIQRTEQGDSAMYLCASSQRGTGFERKYEQYFGPGTRLTVT.

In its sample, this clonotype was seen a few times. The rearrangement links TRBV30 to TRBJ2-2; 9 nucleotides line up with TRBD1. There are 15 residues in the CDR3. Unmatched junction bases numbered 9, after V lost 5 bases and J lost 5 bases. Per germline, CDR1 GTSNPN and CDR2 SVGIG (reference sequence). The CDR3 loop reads CAWAQGAVGTGELFF. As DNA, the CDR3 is TGTGCCTGGGCACAGGGGGCTGTTGGGACCGGGGAGCTGTTTTTT.

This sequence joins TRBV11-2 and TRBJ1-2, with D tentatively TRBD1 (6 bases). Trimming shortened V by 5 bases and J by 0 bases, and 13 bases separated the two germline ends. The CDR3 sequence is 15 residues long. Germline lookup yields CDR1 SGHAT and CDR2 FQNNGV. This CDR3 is CASSPLRGSNYGYTF. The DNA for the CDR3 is TGTGCCAGCAGCCCTCTAAGGGGGTCTAACTATGGCTACACCTTC.